The subject of this entry is one T cell receptor beta chain. This sample was included in a study of T cells of healthy individuals. TCRdb reprocessed the 5' RACE reads with MiXCR, giving one entry per CDR3 protein. Altogether fewer than 70,000 distinct CDR3 sequences are present, roughly 15% being singletons, with the ten largest covering about 16%. The germline V and J ends were trimmed by 8 bases and 8 bases, with 21 bases remaining between them. This CDR3 comprises 14 residues. Germline V gene lookup returns CDR1 SEHNR and CDR2 FQNEAQ (reference sequence). This clonotype was obtained from a human donor in good health. V is TRBV7-9 and J is TRBJ1-1; D gene unclear. The CDR3 region has the DNA TGTGCCAGCTGCCCTTCCGGGCCCCAAAAAGAAGCTTTCTTT. It yields the protein CASCPSGPQKEAFF. Full variable domain (rest looked up from reference TRBV7-9 and TRBJ1-1): DTGVSQNPRHKITKRGQNVTFRCDPISEHNRLYWYRQTLGQGPEFLTYFQNEAQLEKSRLLSDRFSAERPKGSFSTLEIQRTEQGDSAMYLCASCPSGPQKEAFFGQGTRLTVV.